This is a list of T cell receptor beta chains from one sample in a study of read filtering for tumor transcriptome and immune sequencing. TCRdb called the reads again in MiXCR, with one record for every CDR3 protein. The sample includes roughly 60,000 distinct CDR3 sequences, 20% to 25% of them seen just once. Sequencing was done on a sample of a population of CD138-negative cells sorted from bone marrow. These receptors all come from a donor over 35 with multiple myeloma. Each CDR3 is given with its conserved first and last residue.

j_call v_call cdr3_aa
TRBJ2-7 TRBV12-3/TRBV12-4 CASSEGTGGSYEQYF
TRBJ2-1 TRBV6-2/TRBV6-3 CASSPPSGTSGRSYNEQFF
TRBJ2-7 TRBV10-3 CAIQGEGDRGRYEQYF
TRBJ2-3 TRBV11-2 CASSRGSSTDTQYF
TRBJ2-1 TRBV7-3 CASSSTGSEQFF
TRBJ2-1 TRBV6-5 CASGPRPLSYNEQFF
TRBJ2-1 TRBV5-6 CASSPMAGQGISGGYNEQFF
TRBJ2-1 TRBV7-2 CASSRGRSYNEQFF
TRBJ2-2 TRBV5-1 CASSPGQSARTGELFF
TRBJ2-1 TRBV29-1 CSVGWTSPNEQFF
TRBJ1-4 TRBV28 CVSRPDQGACNEKLFF
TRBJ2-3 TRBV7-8 CASSFRSSGGADTQYF
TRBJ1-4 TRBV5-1 CASSLGPTNEKLFF
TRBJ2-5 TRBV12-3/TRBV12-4 CASSLVGSPETQYF
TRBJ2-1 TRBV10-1 CASSDPRRAGERDEQFF
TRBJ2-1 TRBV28 CASSSLTGLFSYNEQFF
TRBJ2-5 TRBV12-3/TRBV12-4 CASRGLAGVQKQETQYF
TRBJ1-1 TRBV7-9 CASPFRGHTEAFF
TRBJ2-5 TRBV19 CASSADRAQETQYF
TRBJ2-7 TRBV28 CASSLRELHYEQYF
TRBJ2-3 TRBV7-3 CASSLTPSTDTQYF
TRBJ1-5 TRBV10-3 CAISERSGEGPQHF
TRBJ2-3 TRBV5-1 CASGTGGSLDTQYF
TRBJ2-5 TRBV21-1 CASSKALSVQGDQETQYF
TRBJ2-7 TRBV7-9 CASSFLLAGAYEQYF
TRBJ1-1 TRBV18 CASSLNGGGLLNTEAFF
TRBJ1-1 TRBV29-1 CSVAAGAEAFF
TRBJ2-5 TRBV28 CASSPTSGPYSAQYF
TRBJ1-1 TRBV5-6 CASSRSDTEAFF
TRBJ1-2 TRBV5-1 CASSSQDREEQTF
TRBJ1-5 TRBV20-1 CSARPGTERGPQHF
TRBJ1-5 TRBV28 CASSRRLTGLEPQHF
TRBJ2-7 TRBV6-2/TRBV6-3 CASMASGKYEQYF
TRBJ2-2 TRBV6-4 CASRSSVNTGELFF
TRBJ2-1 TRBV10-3 CAISEQGADNEQFF
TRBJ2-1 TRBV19 CASTSLTSGRVNDQFF
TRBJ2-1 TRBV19 CASSIDASGSSRDNEQFF
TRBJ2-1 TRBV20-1 CSARDGQGLGEQFF
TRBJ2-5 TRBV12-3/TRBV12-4 CASSPGRGSPGQETLYF
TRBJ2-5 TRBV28 CASSRGLAGGRSAKQETQYF
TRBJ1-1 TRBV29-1 CSAHRVNLNTEAFF
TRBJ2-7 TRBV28 CASSLGPGYEQYF
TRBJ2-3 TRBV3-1 CASSLRQGGMSTDTQYF
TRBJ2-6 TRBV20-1 CSTSPTEASGANVLTF